A single sample gave rise to the 25 T cell receptor beta chains below, sequenced in a study of human T cells and chemical hapten exposure. TCRdb reanalysed the RACE reads using MiXCR and keeps one entry per CDR3 protein. The table lists more than 75,000 distinct CDR3 sequences, roughly a tenth of them singletons, with about 2% in the top ten. Regarding time point: patch test 2, 6 weeks after DPC sensitization. The sample's treatment: therapeutic diphenylcyclopropenone sensitization with weekly scalp DPC. Specimen: whole blood, collected in connection with sensitization to the hapten diphenylcyclopropenone (DPC). The receptors derive from a woman aged 40 to 50 with alopecia areata. Some clones in this sample may be carry-over from other donors' samples.

As to this clonotype: One junction end disagrees with the germline gene, perhaps due to a read error. The chain combines TRBV5-1 with TRBJ1-1; 9 nucleotides line up with TRBD1. This CDR3 has 15 residues. Germline CDR1 and CDR2: SGHRS and YFSETQ. CDR3 in amino acids: CASSLGQGMNTEAFF. CDR3 bases: TGTGCCAGCAGCTTGGGACAGGGAATGAACACTGAAGCTTTCTTT.

The rearrangement links TRBV29-1 to TRBJ2-1, with D possibly being TRBD1 (6 bases). Trimming left V 8 bases short and J 6 bases short, with 20 bases between. The CDR3 sequence is 14 residues long. The V gene's germline CDR1 is SQVTM and CDR2 ANQGSEA. The CDR3 DNA sequence: TGCAGCTCCCTAGGACAGATGGGTGTCAATGAGCAGTTCTTC. Protein product: CSSLGQMGVNEQFF.

The sample holds a few counts of this clonotype. The CDR3 sequence is CAIGETLYEQYF. CDR3 bases: TGTGCCATCGGCGAGACCCTCTACGAGCAGTACTTC. The chain carries TRBV10-3 and TRBJ2-7, with D hard to call. CDR3 length: 12 residues. CDR1 is ENHRY, CDR2 SYGVKD, per germline. V gave up 8 bases and J gave up 3 bases, with 11 bases separating them.

This clonotype came up many times. This chain joins TRBV18 and TRBJ2-3; TRBD2 aligns across 8 bases. V gave up 3 bases and J gave up 5 bases; unmatched junction bases: 10. CDR3 length: 16 amino acids. CDR1 is KGHSH and CDR2 is LQKENI in the germline V gene. The CDR3 loop reads CASSPQASGSLDTQYF. In DNA, the CDR3 is TGTGCCAGCTCACCGCAGGCCAGCGGGAGTTTAGATACGCAGTATTTT.

This clonotype was detected a few times. CDR3 coding DNA: TGTGCCAGCAGCCCGTCAGCTACTAGCGGGGGTTACAATGAGCAGTTCTTC. Translation: CASSPSATSGGYNEQFF. V gene TRBV4-2 combines with J gene TRBJ2-1, with TRBD2 identical over 11 bases. J gave up 4 bases and V 4 bases, and 9 bases lay outside the gene matches. CDR3 size: 17 residues. The germline CDR1 and CDR2 sequences are LGHNA and YNFKEQ.

This clonotype was found many times. This rearrangement joins TRBV4-2 to TRBJ2-7; 8 bases agree with TRBD1. The V segment lost 1 base and the J segment 6 bases; nucleotides outside the gene matches: 8. The CDR3 runs to 15 residues. Germline CDR1 reads LGHNA; CDR2 reads YNFKEQ. The CDR3 DNA sequence: TGTGCCAGCAGCCAAGGCGGACAGGGCGGAGGCGAGCAGTACTTC. Residues: CASSQGGQGGGEQYF.

The sample holds a few counts of this clonotype. The V and J genes are TRBV6-5 and TRBJ2-2, with D perhaps TRBD1 (5 bases). Trimming removed 2 bases at V and 4 bases at J, with 8 bases between. CDR1 and CDR2 from the germline V gene are MNHEY and SVGAGI. The CDR3 consists of 14 residues. The CDR3 region has the DNA TGTGCCAGCAGTTACATAAGGGGCACCGGGGAGCTGTTTTTT. Translated: CASSYIRGTGELFF.

This clonotype was counted ten times or more. The V call is TRBV6-6, the J call TRBJ2-3, with D perhaps TRBD2 (5 bases). Trimming removed 5 bases at V and 0 bases at J, with 15 bases between. In germline, CDR1 is MNHNY, CDR2 SVGAGI (reference sequence). The CDR3 is 16 amino acids. This chain's CDR3 is CASSEGGGLSTDTQYF. The CDR3 bases are TGTGCCAGCAGTGAGGGCGGCGGTTTGAGCACAGATACGCAGTATTTT.

The table lists this clonotype with many counts. The J gene is TRBJ2-2, the V gene TRBV12-3 or TRBV12-4; a weak D match, TRBD1 (6 bases). With 5 bases removed from V and 5 bases from J, the gap between germline ends came to 18 bases. The CDR3 contains 16 residues. CDR3 protein: CASSLTGSQRTGELFF. The CDR3 DNA reads as TGTGCCAGCAGTCTTACAGGGAGCCAGAGGACCGGGGAGCTGTTTTTT.

This clonotype came up a few times. The gene calls are TRBV12-3 or TRBV12-4 and TRBJ1-1; no reliable D call. The CDR3 loop spans 15 amino acids. V dropped 5 bases and J dropped 8 bases, with 21 bases sitting between them. The CDR3 loop is CASSPQTWGSSEAFF. DNA for the CDR3: TGTGCCAGCAGTCCACAGACATGGGGATCCTCGGAAGCTTTCTTT.

The chain joins TRBV20-1 to TRBJ2-6; 8 bases align to TRBD1. This CDR3 contains 17 residues. Germline V CDR1 and CDR2: DFQATT, SNEGSKA (reference sequence). Unmatched junction bases numbered 12, after V lost 6 bases and J lost 2 bases. The CDR3 sequence is CSARTRDRSTGANVLTF. DNA for the CDR3: TGCAGTGCCAGGACCCGGGACAGGAGTACTGGGGCCAACGTCCTGACTTTC.

This clonotype was found many times. The V and J genes are TRBV5-1 and TRBJ1-2; D ambiguous. The CDR3 contains 15 residues. In germline, CDR1 is SGHRS, CDR2 YFSETQ. Trimming shortened V by 1 base and J by 5 bases, and 15 bases separated the two germline ends. The CDR3 coding sequence is TGCGCCAGCAGCTTGTCTACTGACCGAACGTATGGCTACACCTTC. Translating it yields CASSLSTDRTYGYTF.

This clonotype was counted only a few times. This chain links TRBV7-2 with TRBJ2-5; possible D gene TRBD1, 6 bases. V shed 5 bases and J shed 4 bases, with 14 bases lying between them. Germline V gene sequence: CDR1 SGHTA, CDR2 FQGNSA. This CDR3 has 14 residues. The CDR3 nucleotides are TGTGCCAGCAGCCCCCGCACGACAGGAGAGACCCAGTACTTC. Translation gives CASSPRTTGETQYF.

This clonotype was observed a handful of times. The chain uses TRBV5-8 and TRBJ1-5; tentatively, D is TRBD1 (5 bases). The CDR3 length is 16 residues. CDR1 is SGHTS, CDR2 YDEGEE, per germline. The ends were cut back, 4 bases at V and 0 bases at J, with 14 bases in the middle. This chain's CDR3 is CASSEMWGYSNQPQHF. In DNA form, the CDR3 reads TGTGCCAGCAGCGAGATGTGGGGGTATAGCAATCAGCCCCAGCATTTT.

This clonotype was seen ten or more times. The chain uses TRBV29-1 and TRBJ2-1; the match to TRBD2 covers 7 bases. V lost 4 bases and J lost 7; bases outside the gene matches: 10. CDR1 and CDR2 from the germline V gene are SQVTM and ANQGSEA. This CDR3 region has 14 residues. The CDR3: CSVVWQGGENEQFF. DNA for the CDR3: TGCAGCGTTGTATGGCAGGGAGGGGAGAATGAGCAGTTCTTC.

This clonotype was detected a few times. The chain links TRBV3-1 to TRBJ2-3; 9 nucleotides align to TRBD1. The J segment lost 2 bases and the V segment lost 7 bases, leaving 7 bases of the junction unmatched. The germline gives CDR1 LGHDT, CDR2 YNNKEL (reference sequence). CDR3 size: 15 residues. This CDR3 is CASKGGQGLTDTQYF. CDR3 in DNA: TGTGCCAGCAAGGGGGGACAGGGACTCACAGATACGCAGTATTTT.

This clonotype has at least ten counts. The chain has TRBV5-6 and TRBJ2-7, with no clear D. CDR3 length: 12 residues. Germline loops: CDR1 SGHDT, CDR2 YYEEEE. V lost 4 bases and J lost 3, with 8 bases in between. The CDR3 loop reads CASSRRGYEQYF. The CDR3 coding sequence is TGTGCCAGCAGCCGGAGAGGCTACGAGCAGTACTTC.

This clonotype was seen a few times. DNA of the CDR3: TGTGCCAGCAGCCAAGATAGAGGGTACGAGCAGTACTTC. This sequence encodes CASSQDRGYEQYF. The gene calls are TRBV4-2 and TRBJ2-7, with D possibly matching TRBD2 (5 bases). This CDR3 has 13 amino acids. Per germline, CDR1 LGHNA and CDR2 YNFKEQ. V shed 0 bases and J shed 4 bases, with 7 bases lying between them.

This clonotype was detected only a few times. The rearrangement links TRBV10-3 to TRBJ1-2; TRBD1 matches at 11 bases. Germline CDR1 is ENHRY and CDR2 is SYGVKD. This CDR3 region has 13 residues. Trimming at V came to 11 bases and at J to 4 bases, leaving 6 bases not matched to a gene. As DNA, the CDR3 is TGTGCCTCAGGGACAGGGGGGCTCTATGGCTACACCTTC. Its translation: CASGTGGLYGYTF.

In its sample, this clonotype was seen once. The chain links TRBV4-1 to TRBJ1-5; D uncertain. The length of the CDR3 is 13 residues. Looked up from germline, CDR1 is MGHRA and CDR2 is YSYEKL. The V end was cut by 4 bases, the J end by 5 bases, with 9 bases between. The CDR3 region is CASSPSTDQPQHF. CDR3 DNA sequence: TGCGCCAGCAGCCCTTCGACTGATCAGCCCCAGCATTTT.

This clonotype turned up a few times. V is TRBV28 and J is TRBJ2-7; no reliable D call. CDR3 size: 14 residues. Trimming left V 3 bases short and J 2 bases short, with 11 bases between. From germline, CDR1 is MDHEN and CDR2 SYDVKM. The CDR3 region has the DNA TGTGCCAGCAGTTTTAGGTCCTCAACCTACGAGCAGTACTTC. Translated: CASSFRSSTYEQYF.

This chain links TRBV6-2 or TRBV6-3 with TRBJ2-2; 12 bases match TRBD2. Germline trimming cut 4 bases from V and 1 base from J; bases unmatched to any gene: 7. Germline CDR1 and CDR2: MNHEY and SVGEGT. The CDR3 runs 18 residues. CDR3 DNA: TGTGCCAGCAGTTCCCCGACTAGCGGGAGTATGAACACCGGGGAGCTGTTTTTT. Protein product: CASSSPTSGSMNTGELFF.

This clonotype was counted many times. This chain links TRBV12-3 or TRBV12-4 with TRBJ1-4, with D uncertain. This CDR3 region has 14 residues. Trimming cost V 1 base and J 8 bases, with 11 bases left between them. Written as DNA, the CDR3 is TGTGCCAGCAGTTTAGTTCGATCCGGAGAAAAACTGTTTTTT. Translation: CASSLVRSGEKLFF.

J is TRBJ1-2 and V is TRBV28; tentative D call: TRBD1 (5 bases). Per germline, CDR1 MDHEN and CDR2 SYDVKM. CDR3 length: 14 residues. Trimming left V 7 bases short and J 3 bases short, with 15 bases between. As DNA, the CDR3 is TGTGCCAGCACCCAGGGCTTCGGTGACTATGGCTACACCTTC. Translation gives CASTQGFGDYGYTF.

This clonotype was seen at least ten times. The V call is TRBV7-2, the J call TRBJ2-5, with 7 bases identical to TRBD2. The germline CDR1 and CDR2 sequences are SGHTA and FQGNSA. Trimming took 2 bases from V and 2 from J; bases not matched to a gene: 5. This CDR3 region has 15 residues. In DNA form, the CDR3 reads TGTGCCAGCAGCTTAATGGGAGGGCCACAAGAGACCCAGTACTTC. This gives the protein CASSLMGGPQETQYF. Drawing the rest from reference TRBV7-2 and TRBJ2-5, the complete variable domain is GAGVSQSPSNKVTEKGKDVELRCDPISGHTALYWYRQSLGQGLEFLIYFQGNSAPDKSGLPSDRFSAERTGGSVSTLTIQRTQQEDSAVYLCASSLMGGPQETQYFGPGTRLLVL.